The 23 T cell receptor beta chains presented below share a single source sample, sequenced in a study of radiation and T cells in renal cell carcinoma. Time point here: baseline pretreatment blood. The sample's treatment: 15 Gy SBRT to primary tumor, nephrectomy 4 weeks later. The protocol was immunoSEQ multiplex PCR, while the TCRdb copy is restricted to in-frame clones and leaves out a portion. The table includes 150,000 or so clones, about 85% detected once. Specimen: blood, collected from a patient whose treatment included radiotherapy and nephrectomy. The receptors shown here come from a woman between 65 and 79 years old with renal cell carcinoma.

In this sample, this clone turned up once. This sequence joins TRBV15 and TRBJ2-1, with 9 bases identical to TRBD1. CDR1 and CDR2 (germline): LNHNV, YYDKDF (reference sequence). CDR3 size: 19 residues. Trimming took 8 bases from V and 3 from J; bases not matched to a gene: 20. The CDR3 sequence: CATGPLTGGLLKNYNEQFF. The DNA of the CDR3 is TGTGCCACCGGTCCATTGACAGGGGGTCTCCTAAAGAACTACAATGAGCAGTTCTTC.

The rearrangement uses TRBV6-5 and TRBJ1-1, with D possibly being TRBD1 (5 bases). The germline CDR1 and CDR2 sequences are MNHEY and SVGAGI. The CDR3 sequence is 13 residues long. V lost 1 base and J 3 bases, leaving 6 bases between the germline ends. CDR3 sequence (DNA): TGTGCCAGCAGTTACTTGGGGGACACTGAAGCTTTCTTT. This sequence encodes CASSYLGDTEAFF.

The V call is TRBV28, the J call TRBJ2-7; TRBD1 agrees at 7 bases. Germline V CDR1 and CDR2: MDHEN, SYDVKM. The junction had 5 bases not matched to a gene; V was cut back by 7 bases and J by 2 bases. This CDR3 spans 13 amino acids. This CDR3 is CASITQGAYEQYF. CDR3 coding DNA: TGTGCCAGCATTACCCAGGGGGCCTACGAGCAGTACTTC.

The rearrangement links TRBV5-1 to TRBJ2-5; TRBD1 is a possible D gene (6 bases). This CDR3 has 14 residues. V lost 0 bases, J lost 7 bases, and 13 bases lay in between. Germline V gene sequence: CDR1 SGHRS, CDR2 YFSETQ. This CDR3 reads CASSLAQGTGTQYF. In nucleotides, the CDR3 is TGCGCCAGCAGCTTGGCACAGGGAACGGGGACCCAGTACTTC.

The CDR3 loop is CASSSSGGNYGYTF. CDR3 coding DNA: TGTGCCAGCAGCTCCTCGGGAGGCAACTATGGCTACACCTTC. The chain recombines TRBV7-8 with TRBJ1-2; D uncertain. The CDR3 has 14 residues. Germline V gene sequence: CDR1 SGHVS, CDR2 FQNEAQ. V lost 4 bases and J lost 2, with 11 bases in between. The variable domain in full, completed from reference TRBV7-8 and TRBJ1-2, reads GAGVSQSPRYKVAKRGQDVALRCDPISGHVSLFWYQQALGQGPEFLTYFQNEAQLDKSGLPSDRFFAERPEGSVSTLKIQRTQQEDSAVYLCASSSSGGNYGYTFGSGTRLTVV.

The V and J genes are TRBV6-5 and TRBJ2-5; TRBD2 aligns across 9 bases. The CDR3 is 13 residues long. The V and J ends lost 7 bases and 4 bases, in that order; junction bases with no gene match: 4. Germline-derived CDR1 and CDR2 are MNHEY and SVGAGI. CDR3 nucleotide sequence: TGTGCCAGCATTAAAGCGGGAGGAGAGACCCAGTACTTC. Translation: CASIKAGGETQYF.

The CDR3 bases are TGTGCCAGCAGAGGACCCGGGAAGCCCCAGCATTTT. It yields the protein CASRGPGKPQHF. V usage is TRBV2 and J usage is TRBJ1-5, with no clear D. Germline-derived CDR1 and CDR2 are SNHLY and FYNNEI. V lost 6 bases and J 8 bases, leaving 11 bases between the germline ends. The CDR3 loop spans 12 amino acids. Full variable domain (outside the CDR3, taken from reference TRBV2 and TRBJ1-5): EPEVTQTPSHQVTQMGQEVILRCVPISNHLYFYWYRQILGQKVEFLVSFYNNEISEKSEIFDDQFSVERPDGSNFTLKIRSTKLEDSAMYFCASRGPGKPQHFGDGTRLSIL.

The chain is built from TRBV7-2 and TRBJ2-3; D is perhaps TRBD1 (6 bases). The germline V gene has CDR1 SGHTA and CDR2 FQGNSA. V lost 4 bases and J lost 7, with 9 bases in between. The CDR3 extends over 12 amino acids. In DNA, the CDR3 is TGTGCCAGCAGCTCTACAGGGAATACGCAGTATTTT. Translated, it gives CASSSTGNTQYF.

The chain recombines TRBV20-1 with TRBJ1-2, with D possibly being TRBD1 (5 bases). The V end lost 7 bases, the J end lost 3 bases, and 9 bases lay between the germline ends. The CDR3 is 11 residues long. The germline V gene encodes CDR1 DFQATT and CDR2 SNEGSKA (reference sequence). The chain's CDR3 is CSGGADYGYTF. CDR3 sequence (DNA): TGCAGTGGTGGGGCGGACTATGGCTACACCTTC.

This chain connects TRBV6-1 to TRBJ1-2; the D is unclear. This CDR3 comprises 12 residues. Trimming stripped 2 bases from V and 5 bases from J, with 6 bases between. Germline V gene data show CDR1 as MNHNS and CDR2 as SASEGT. Written as DNA, the CDR3 is TGTGCCAGCAGTGAATCCGAGTATGGCTACACCTTC. Amino acids: CASSESEYGYTF.

V gene TRBV7-6 combines with J gene TRBJ2-3; TRBD2 matches at 12 bases. Germline values: CDR1 SGHVS, CDR2 FNYEAQ. CDR3 length equals 19 residues. The J segment lost 0 bases and the V segment lost 0 bases, leaving 7 bases of the junction unmatched. The CDR3 protein is CASSLAGGLAGPSTDTQYF. The CDR3 DNA reads TGTGCCAGCAGCTTAGCCGGGGGACTAGCGGGCCCTAGCACAGATACGCAGTATTTT. Drawing the rest from reference TRBV7-6 and TRBJ2-3, the complete variable domain is GAGVSQSPRYKVTKRGQDVALRCDPISGHVSLYWYRQALGQGPEFLTYFNYEAQQDKSGLPNDRFSAERPEGSISTLTIQRTEQRDSAMYRCASSLAGGLAGPSTDTQYFGPGTRLTVL.

The sample holds a few counts of this clone. The chain uses TRBV29-1 and TRBJ1-5; 8 bases agree with TRBD1. In germline, CDR1 is SQVTM, CDR2 ANQGSEA. The CDR3 has 15 amino acids. Germline trimming cut 6 bases from V and 5 bases from J; bases unmatched to any gene: 12. CDR3 protein: CSVTRGPGGDQPQHF. As DNA, the CDR3 is TGCAGCGTCACCAGAGGGCCAGGGGGCGATCAGCCCCAGCATTTT.

V is TRBV5-1 and J is TRBJ2-5, with 7 bases fitting TRBD2. CDR3 length: 13 residues. V lost 3 bases, J lost 5 bases, and 4 bases stayed unmatched. Germline CDR1 and CDR2: SGHRS and YFSETQ. CDR3 DNA: TGCGCCAGCAGCTCCAACGGGGGGGAGACCCAGTACTTC. Its protein is CASSSNGGETQYF.

The genes are TRBV27 and TRBJ1-5; 8 nucleotides agree with TRBD1. In germline, CDR1 is MNHEY, CDR2 SMNVEV (reference sequence). J was trimmed by 5 bases and V by 5 bases; bases with no gene match: 14. The CDR3 is 17 amino acids. The chain's CDR3 is CASSLQPRQGMDQPQHF. CDR3 sequence (DNA): TGTGCCAGCAGTCTCCAGCCCCGACAGGGGATGGATCAGCCCCAGCATTTT.

The chain employs TRBV9 and TRBJ2-3, with 9 bases that match TRBD2. The J segment lost 2 bases and the V segment lost 1 base, leaving 8 bases of the junction unmatched. Germline V CDR1 and CDR2: SGDLS, YYNGEE. CDR3 length: 17 residues. The CDR3 bases are TGTGCCAGCAGCGTACTTAGCGGGGGCCTTTTCACAGATACGCAGTATTTT. Translating it yields CASSVLSGGLFTDTQYF.

The gene calls are TRBV4-1 and TRBJ2-5; tentative D call: TRBD1 (5 bases). Germline assignment: CDR1 MGHRA and CDR2 YSYEKL. The CDR3 extends over 15 amino acids. The ends were cut back, 1 base at V and 3 bases at J, with 12 bases in the middle. The CDR3 DNA reads as TGCGCCAGCAGCCAAGTCCCAGTAGGGGAAGAGACCCAGTACTTC. It specifies CASSQVPVGEETQYF.

The J gene is TRBJ2-1, the V gene TRBV7-3; 8 nucleotides line up with TRBD1. The CDR3 totals 16 residues. Losses at the gene ends were 4 bases for V and 7 bases for J; bases not matched to a gene: 12. Germline V gene sequence: CDR1 SGHTA, CDR2 FQGTGA. The CDR3 here is CASSSRTGGIFNEQFF. CDR3 in DNA: TGTGCCAGCAGCTCGAGAACAGGGGGTATTTTTAATGAGCAGTTCTTC.

The V call is TRBV18, the J call TRBJ1-5; maybe TRBD1 (6 bases). The V end was cut by 3 bases, the J end by 0 bases, with 15 bases between. The CDR3 contains 17 residues. Per the germline V gene, CDR1 is KGHSH and CDR2 is LQKENI. In DNA form, the CDR3 reads TGTGCCAGCTCACCGGAACAGGGTACCCTTAGCAATCAGCCCCAGCATTTT. Translation gives CASSPEQGTLSNQPQHF.

The chain has TRBV30 and TRBJ1-6; no firm D call. Germline V gene data show CDR1 as GTSNPN and CDR2 as SVGIG (reference sequence). V lost 3 bases and J 6 bases, leaving 6 bases between the germline ends. CDR3 size: 12 residues. The DNA of the CDR3 is TGTGCCTGGAGGGTCTTTAATTCACCCCTCCACTTT. The encoded protein is CAWRVFNSPLHF.

V is TRBV10-3 and J is TRBJ1-2; D unresolved. V was trimmed by 1 base and J by 2 bases, leaving 11 bases between them. The CDR3 sequence is 15 residues long. Per germline, CDR1 ENHRY and CDR2 SYGVKD. The CDR3 coding sequence is TGTGCCATCAGTGAGTTCGGGCAGCAAAACTATGGCTACACCTTC. It specifies CAISEFGQQNYGYTF.

This rearrangement joins TRBV7-2 to TRBJ2-2, with D maybe TRBD1 (5 bases). V lost 3 bases, J lost 1 base, and 9 bases lay in between. CDR3 length: 15 amino acids. Germline V gene sequence: CDR1 SGHTA, CDR2 FQGNSA. The CDR3 DNA reads as TGTGCCAGCAGCTTTACAGGCGGGAACACCGGGGAGCTGTTTTTT. Translation gives CASSFTGGNTGELFF.

The count of this clone is one. The V gene is TRBV4-3, the J gene TRBJ2-3, with D perhaps TRBD2 (5 bases). The V gene's germline CDR1 is LGHNA and CDR2 YSLEER. The CDR3 has 18 residues. The ends were cut back, 0 bases at V and 2 bases at J, with 18 bases in the middle. The CDR3 DNA reads as TGCGCCAGCAGCCAAGATCGTGGCTTGGGTGGACTCACAGATACGCAGTATTTT. Residues: CASSQDRGLGGLTDTQYF.

This sequence joins TRBV5-1 and TRBJ1-2; 9 bases agree with TRBD1. Germline trimming cut 4 bases from V and 3 bases from J; bases unmatched to any gene: 7. Germline lookup yields CDR1 SGHRS and CDR2 YFSETQ. The CDR3 loop spans 15 amino acids. The CDR3 loop is CASSIGQGLDYGYTF. The CDR3 coding sequence is TGCGCCAGCAGCATCGGACAGGGGCTCGACTATGGCTACACCTTC.